The sequence of this T cell receptor (beta chain) was determined in a study of regulatory T cells in long-lasting Graves disease. Study-wide context: It was over 5 years of antithyroid drugs, with positive TSH receptor antibodies, that meant persistent Graves' disease. Regarding the study as a whole: Owing to a sample size that was small, accuracy may have been reduced. Gene preferences differed: TRBV28, TRBJ1-2, TRBJ2-5 in persistent cases.

Researchers made TCR beta libraries by using iRepertoire HTBI primers and running Arm-PCR on CDR3 regions. Authors' methods: The samples included around 62 TRBV and around 15 TRBJ segments. TCRdb called the multiplex PCR reads again in MiXCR, with one record for every CDR3 protein. These V and J calls are TCRdb output, not the study's own analysis. The data hold 400,000 to 500,000 distinct CDR3 sequences, with around 20% observed a single time. V gave up 4 bases and J gave up 0 bases; unmatched junction bases: 9. Germline CDR1 and CDR2: KGHDR and SFDVKD. The CDR3 contains 17 residues. This clonotype was counted a single time. Its antigen remains unidentified. Documented time point: persistent/refractory GD, antithyroid drugs over 5 years with positive TRAb. After RNA was extracted from PBMCs, the TCR library was made from it.

The specimen comprised peripheral blood mononuclear cells (PBMCs), sampled when the disease was refractory, from a patient treated with antithyroid drugs. The TCR comes from a female donor with Graves disease. The chain links TRBV24-1 to TRBJ2-3; TRBD2 matches 7 bases. The CDR3 DNA sequence: TGTGCCACCAGTGAACCCCCCCGAGCGGGGAGCACAGATACGCAGTATTTT. The encoded protein is CATSEPPRAGSTDTQYF.